What follows are 32 T cell receptor beta chains derived from one specimen sequenced in a study of a mutant IDH1 vaccine in newly diagnosed glioma. Their target antigens are unknown. TCRdb keeps only in-frame clones here, not all; method: immunoSEQ multiplex PCR. The table includes 50,000 to 60,000 clones, about 91% detected once. Time point in this sample: week 11, during vaccination. A 20-mer mutant IDH1 peptide at 300 ug was injected subcutaneously with topical imiquimod. The specimen was PBMCs, collected from a glioma patient whose treatment included an IDH1 peptide vaccine. Receptor source: a middle-aged man with glioma.

Only a few counts were recorded for this clone. The chain joins TRBV19 to TRBJ1-5, with D perhaps TRBD1 (6 bases). The CDR3 sequence is 15 residues long. Germline loops: CDR1 LNHDA, CDR2 SQIVND (reference sequence). V shed 7 bases and J shed 2 bases, with 15 bases lying between them. The CDR3 sequence is CASTEGGGGNQPQHF. The CDR3 nucleotides read TGTGCCAGTACCGAGGGGGGTGGGGGCAATCAGCCCCAGCATTTT.

J is TRBJ2-5 and V is TRBV5-1, with TRBD1 identical over 9 bases. The germline CDR1 and CDR2 sequences are SGHRS and YFSETQ. The CDR3 totals 13 residues. The J segment lost 2 bases and the V segment lost 7 bases, leaving 3 bases of the junction unmatched. As DNA, the CDR3 is TGCGCCAGCCGGGACAGGGATCAAGAGACCCAGTACTTC. The encoded protein is CASRDRDQETQYF.

This chain connects TRBV5-1 to TRBJ1-2; 7 nucleotides line up with TRBD1. CDR1 is SGHRS, CDR2 YFSETQ, per germline. Losses at the gene ends were 0 bases for V and 5 bases for J; bases not matched to a gene: 4. The CDR3 length is 14 residues. CDR3 loop: CASSLAGTDYGYTF. CDR3 nucleotides: TGCGCCAGCAGCTTGGCGGGGACAGATTATGGCTACACCTTC.

This CDR3 is CASIDRFEAFF. CDR3 sequence (DNA): TGTGCCAGCATTGACAGGTTTGAAGCTTTCTTT. The chain combines TRBV27 with TRBJ1-1; D may be TRBD1 (6 bases). The CDR3 is 11 residues long. Trimming shortened V by 7 bases and J by 7 bases, and 10 bases separated the two germline ends. The V gene's germline CDR1 is MNHEY and CDR2 SMNVEV (reference sequence).

The table lists this clone with a count of one. The chain links TRBV25-1 to TRBJ2-7, with D hard to call. Trimming pared 2 bases from V and 5 bases from J, leaving 10 bases between. There are 13 residues in the CDR3. CDR1 MGHDK and CDR2 SYGVNS come from the germline V gene. In nucleotides, the CDR3 is TGTGCCAGCAGTGAACGACCGGCGGACGAGCAGTACTTC. This translates into CASSERPADEQYF.

The chain joins TRBV5-5 to TRBJ1-2; 7 bases line up with TRBD1. Unmatched junction bases numbered 6, after V lost 1 base and J lost 6 bases. Germline CDR1 SGHKS, CDR2 YYEKEE (reference sequence). CDR3 length: 14 residues. The CDR3 DNA is TGTGCCAGCAGCTTGCAAAGGGGGCTCAATGGCTACACCTTC. Protein product: CASSLQRGLNGYTF.

The rearrangement joins TRBV6-5 to TRBJ1-3; 7 bases are shared with TRBD1. This CDR3 region has 14 residues. Germline V gene lookup returns CDR1 MNHEY and CDR2 SVGAGI. The V segment lost 6 bases and the J segment 4 bases; nucleotides outside the gene matches: 6. The CDR3 coding sequence is TGTGCCAGCAGATTGGGACAGCCCGGAAACACCATATATTTT. It translates to CASRLGQPGNTIYF.

The chain uses TRBV30 and TRBJ2-1; D gene unclear. The CDR3 covers 13 residues. Germline values: CDR1 GTSNPN, CDR2 SVGIG (reference sequence). The V gene lost 2 bases and the J gene lost 7 bases, with 12 bases spanning the gap. CDR3 residues: CAWSFIVGNEQFF. The CDR3 coding sequence is TGTGCCTGGAGTTTCATAGTGGGAAATGAGCAGTTCTTC.

The V gene is TRBV27, the J gene TRBJ2-1; D gene ambiguous. Per germline, CDR1 MNHEY and CDR2 SMNVEV (reference sequence). The CDR3 covers 14 residues. The germline V and J ends were trimmed by 4 bases and 6 bases, with 13 bases remaining between them. The CDR3 here is CASSYPETRNEQFF. CDR3 coding DNA: TGTGCCAGCAGTTACCCGGAGACTCGCAATGAGCAGTTCTTC.

The rearrangement uses TRBV7-3 and TRBJ1-3; 9 nucleotides align to TRBD1. Germline CDR1 is SGHTA and CDR2 is FQGTGA. J gave up 2 bases and V 5 bases, and 4 bases lay outside the gene matches. The CDR3 extends over 15 amino acids. Here the CDR3 DNA reads TGTGCCAGCAGCCTAGGGACAGGGACTGGAAACACCATATATTTT. Protein: CASSLGTGTGNTIYF.

The chain employs TRBV7-6 and TRBJ2-3, with 7 nucleotides matching TRBD2. CDR3 length equals 17 residues. V gave up 5 bases and J gave up 2 bases; unmatched junction bases: 13. CDR1 SGHVS and CDR2 FNYEAQ come from the germline V gene. The CDR3 region is CASSPQSSGSLTDTQYF. In DNA, the CDR3 is TGTGCCAGCAGCCCCCAGTCTAGCGGATCCCTCACAGATACGCAGTATTTT. Combining the CDR3 with reference TRBV7-6 and TRBJ2-3 gives the whole variable domain GAGVSQSPRYKVTKRGQDVALRCDPISGHVSLYWYRQALGQGPEFLTYFNYEAQQDKSGLPNDRFSAERPEGSISTLTIQRTEQRDSAMYRCASSPQSSGSLTDTQYFGPGTRLTVL.

The rearrangement joins TRBV7-2 to TRBJ2-1, with D uncertain. CDR3 length equals 14 residues. Deletions cut 0 bases from V and 8 bases from J, with 11 bases between. Germline CDR1 SGHTA, CDR2 FQGNSA. CDR3 protein: CASSLALDRDEQFF. CDR3 nucleotides: TGTGCCAGCAGCTTAGCCTTAGATCGGGATGAGCAGTTCTTC.

This sequence joins TRBV2 and TRBJ2-5, with 9 bases matching TRBD2. The CDR3 has 16 amino acids. Unmatched junction bases numbered 10, after V lost 4 bases and J lost 4 bases. The V gene's germline CDR1 is SNHLY and CDR2 FYNNEI. This chain's CDR3 is CASSALGTSKIETQYF. In DNA, the CDR3 is TGTGCCAGCAGTGCCCTTGGGACTAGCAAGATAGAGACCCAGTACTTC.

By frequency in the sample, this clone is medium-sized. The rearrangement links TRBV29-1 to TRBJ2-1, with 8 bases matching TRBD1. Germline loops: CDR1 SQVTM, CDR2 ANQGSEA. V lost 7 bases to trimming and J lost 3 bases; unmatched junction nucleotides: 5. This CDR3 has 13 residues. The CDR3 spells CSAPGQDYNEQFF. In nucleotides, the CDR3 is TGCAGCGCCCCGGGACAGGACTACAATGAGCAGTTCTTC.

The rearrangement joins TRBV9 to TRBJ2-5; 9 bases map to TRBD2. From germline, CDR1 is SGDLS and CDR2 YYNGEE. The J segment lost 5 bases and the V segment lost 1 base, leaving 15 bases of the junction unmatched. The CDR3 extends over 18 amino acids. CDR3 nucleotides: TGTGCCAGCAGCGTACGGAAGCGGGGGGCACCTAAGGGGGAGACCCAGTACTTC. This encodes CASSVRKRGAPKGETQYF.

The chain links TRBV28 to TRBJ1-1; weak D call: TRBD1 (5 bases). With 1 base removed from V and 4 bases from J, the gap between germline ends came to 10 bases. Germline V CDR1 and CDR2: MDHEN, SYDVKM. This CDR3 spans 14 amino acids. CDR3 nucleotides: TGTGCCAGCAGTTTATTTGGGGCAAGCACTGAAGCTTTCTTT. It encodes CASSLFGASTEAFF.

The CDR3 sequence is CATSRLAGSDEQYF. CDR3 DNA: TGTGCCACCAGCAGGCTGGCAGGGAGCGACGAGCAGTACTTC. V usage is TRBV15 and J usage is TRBJ2-7; D is perhaps TRBD1 or TRBD2 (5 bases each). CDR3 length: 14 amino acids. Germline CDR1 and CDR2: LNHNV and YYDKDF (reference sequence). V was trimmed by 3 bases and J by 5 bases, leaving 14 bases between them.

By sample fraction, this clone is medium-sized (0.01 to 0.1%). The chain combines TRBV5-1 with TRBJ1-5, with D uncertain. The CDR3 totals 13 residues. Trimming shortened V by 0 bases and J by 9 bases, and 10 bases separated the two germline ends. CDR1 is SGHRS, CDR2 YFSETQ, per germline. The CDR3 spells CASSLASGRPQHF. CDR3 nucleotide sequence: TGCGCCAGCAGCTTGGCCTCCGGACGGCCCCAGCATTTT.

The rearrangement joins TRBV19 to TRBJ1-5; D perhaps matches TRBD1 (6 bases). This CDR3 has 16 amino acids. Germline V gives CDR1 LNHDA, CDR2 SQIVND (reference sequence). The germline V and J ends were trimmed by 1 base and 4 bases, with 14 bases remaining between them. The CDR3 is CASSIVAFTGNQPQHF. The CDR3, as DNA: TGTGCCAGTAGTATAGTGGCCTTTACAGGGAATCAGCCCCAGCATTTT.

The chain recombines TRBV6-5 with TRBJ1-3, with D possibly matching TRBD1 (6 bases). Looked up from germline, CDR1 is MNHEY and CDR2 is SVGAGI. The CDR3 consists of 16 residues. V dropped 4 bases and J dropped 0 bases, with 13 bases sitting between them. CDR3 nucleotides: TGTGCCAGCAGTTCCGGCGGGGGCGTCTCTGGAAACACCATATATTTT. Encoded protein: CASSSGGGVSGNTIYF.

The chain joins TRBV10-1 to TRBJ2-1, with unresolved D. The CDR3 extends over 12 amino acids. V was shortened by 0 bases and J by 8 bases, with 5 bases between the two germline ends. CDR1 and CDR2 (germline): WNHNN, SYGVQD (reference sequence). The CDR3 spells CASSESLYEQFF. CDR3 nucleotide sequence: TGCGCCAGCAGTGAGTCTCTCTATGAGCAGTTCTTC.

The V gene is TRBV27, the J gene TRBJ2-1, with D perhaps TRBD1 (5 bases). Germline V CDR1 and CDR2: MNHEY, SMNVEV (reference sequence). The CDR3 covers 14 residues. The V and J ends lost 5 bases and 1 base respectively, with 9 bases between them. As DNA, the CDR3 is TGTGCCAGCAGTCTCAGGGTATCCTACAATGAGCAGTTCTTC. It codes for CASSLRVSYNEQFF.

The rearrangement joins TRBV6-5 to TRBJ2-7; 7 bases line up with TRBD2. This CDR3 is 13 amino acids long. Unmatched junction bases numbered 6, after V lost 8 bases and J lost 2 bases. The germline V gene has CDR1 MNHEY and CDR2 SVGAGI. Here the CDR3 reads CASYRAGTYEQYF. Here the CDR3 DNA reads TGTGCCAGCTACCGAGCGGGAACCTACGAGCAGTACTTC.

This chain links TRBV28 with TRBJ1-5; 9 positions agree with TRBD1. The length of the CDR3 is 16 residues. Trimming removed 5 bases from V and 6 bases from J; junction bases left unmatched: 11. Germline CDR1 MDHEN, CDR2 SYDVKM. In DNA, the CDR3 is TGTGCCAGCAGTCCGACCCCGGGACAGGGATCTCAGCCCCAGCATTTT. Translation: CASSPTPGQGSQPQHF. The complete variable domain, with remaining parts taken from reference TRBV28 and TRBJ1-5, reads DVKVTQSSRYLVKRTGEKVFLECVQDMDHENMFWYRQDPGLGLRLIYFSYDVKMKEKGDIPEGYSVSREKKERFSLILESASTNQTSMYLCASSPTPGQGSQPQHFGDGTRLSIL.

The chain combines TRBV27 with TRBJ1-5; 7 bases fit TRBD1. V was clipped by 3 bases and J by 6 bases; unmatched bases: 11. The CDR3 covers 16 residues. Germline assignment: CDR1 MNHEY and CDR2 SMNVEV (reference sequence). The CDR3, as DNA: TGTGCCAGCAGTTTCGTTCGACAGGGTATGGGTCAGCCCCAGCATTTT. Translation: CASSFVRQGMGQPQHF.

This chain uses TRBV18 with TRBJ1-1; perhaps TRBD1 as D (5 bases). The CDR3 has 13 residues. Trimming took 4 bases from V and 7 from J, leaving 13 bases between them. Germline V gene lookup returns CDR1 KGHSH and CDR2 LQKENI. The CDR3 reads CASSRSGGGEAFF. The CDR3 DNA is TGTGCCAGCTCACGTTCCGGGGGGGGTGAAGCTTTCTTT.

This sequence joins TRBV28 and TRBJ1-5, with D uncertain. The germline gives CDR1 MDHEN, CDR2 SYDVKM. Between the trimmed V and J ends, which lost 3 bases and 8 bases, there was a span of 5 bases. CDR3 size: 11 residues. CDR3 amino acids: CASSLREPQHF. The CDR3 bases are TGTGCCAGCAGTTTGAGGGAGCCCCAGCATTTT. Variable domain in full (rest from reference TRBV28 and TRBJ1-5): DVKVTQSSRYLVKRTGEKVFLECVQDMDHENMFWYRQDPGLGLRLIYFSYDVKMKEKGDIPEGYSVSREKKERFSLILESASTNQTSMYLCASSLREPQHFGDGTRLSIL.

This chain links TRBV5-6 with TRBJ1-1; no definite D call. V gave up 3 bases and J gave up 2 bases, with 11 bases separating them. CDR1 SGHDT and CDR2 YYEEEE come from the germline V gene. CDR3 size: 14 residues. The chain's CDR3 is CASSWLSLNTEAFF. In nucleotides, the CDR3 is TGTGCCAGCAGCTGGCTCAGTTTAAACACTGAAGCTTTCTTT.

For the CDR3, the DNA is TGTGCCAGTAGTTCCCCCGGCAGGAGATCTGGGGCCAACGTCCTGACTTTC. Translated, it gives CASSSPGRRSGANVLTF. This rearrangement joins TRBV19 to TRBJ2-6; D not resolved. Looked up from germline, CDR1 is LNHDA and CDR2 is SQIVND (reference sequence). Trimming pared 5 bases from V and 1 base from J, leaving 15 bases between. The CDR3 is 17 amino acids.

The chain couples TRBV19 to TRBJ2-5; D may correspond to TRBD1 or TRBD2 (5 bases each). V was shortened by 6 bases and J by 4 bases, with 15 bases between the two germline ends. CDR3 length equals 14 residues. Germline V gives CDR1 LNHDA, CDR2 SQIVND (reference sequence). CDR3 DNA sequence: TGTGCCAGTAGGGGGACGATCGCCCCAGAGACCCAGTACTTC. Translation gives CASRGTIAPETQYF.

The rearrangement uses TRBV5-1 and TRBJ2-7; 10 bases match TRBD2. V trimming: 4 bases; J trimming: 4 bases; junction bases outside the gene matches: 8. The V gene's germline CDR1 is SGHRS and CDR2 YFSETQ. This CDR3 spans 15 amino acids. Written as DNA, the CDR3 is TGCGCCAGCAGCCCAAGCGGGAGGGACTATTACGAGCAGTACTTC. This sequence encodes CASSPSGRDYYEQYF.

CDR3 region: CASSLSADLEAFF. The CDR3 DNA is TGTGCCAGCAGTTTATCGGCGGACCTTGAAGCTTTCTTT. The gene calls are TRBV27 and TRBJ1-1; D not certain. The CDR3 totals 13 residues. The germline V gene encodes CDR1 MNHEY and CDR2 SMNVEV (reference sequence). V dropped 0 bases and J dropped 7 bases, with 9 bases sitting between them.